These 30 T cell receptor beta chains came from one sample sequenced in a study of shared clonotypes between healthy human individuals. Data came from immunoSEQ multiplex PCR; TCRdb stores just in-frame clones and leaves some out. The data contain 550,000 to 850,000 clones, approximately 77% of them seen just once; the ten biggest clones take up approximately 1.7%. Sequencing was done on a sample of memory CD4+ T cells sorted from blood. Subset described: CD45RA-negative fraction. The receptors originated from a woman in her 30s in good health.

The chain recombines TRBV28 with TRBJ2-1; D is possibly TRBD1 (6 bases). CDR3 size: 16 residues. V gave up 4 bases and J gave up 2 bases, with 15 bases separating them. Germline V CDR1 and CDR2: MDHEN, SYDVKM. CDR3 coding DNA: TGTGCCAGCAGTTCCCTGTTACCAGGGGCCTACAATGAGCAGTTCTTC. The encoded protein is CASSSLLPGAYNEQFF.

This rearrangement joins TRBV28 to TRBJ2-1, with D possibly TRBD1 on 5 matching bases. Germline V gives CDR1 MDHEN, CDR2 SYDVKM. The CDR3 extends over 15 amino acids. Trimming pared 3 bases from V and 5 bases from J, leaving 14 bases between. The CDR3 region has the DNA TGTGCCAGCAGTTTTGCAGGGCTATCCAACAATGAGCAGTTCTTC. Translating it yields CASSFAGLSNNEQFF.

J is TRBJ2-2 and V is TRBV19; perhaps TRBD1 as D (5 bases). Trimming cost V 2 bases and J 3 bases, with 7 bases left between them. The CDR3 consists of 14 residues. CDR1 and CDR2 from the germline V gene are LNHDA and SQIVND (reference sequence). CDR3 in DNA: TGTGCCAGTAGTATACAGGGATACACCGGGGAGCTGTTTTTT. It encodes CASSIQGYTGELFF.

V gene TRBV5-1 combines with J gene TRBJ2-7; either TRBD1 or TRBD2 may supply D (6 bases each). This CDR3 is built from 16 residues. The V and J ends lost 3 bases and 4 bases respectively, with 20 bases between them. The V gene's germline CDR1 is SGHRS and CDR2 YFSETQ. This chain's CDR3 is CASSSRVFGGPYEQYF. CDR3 in DNA: TGCGCCAGCAGCTCGCGGGTATTTGGGGGGCCTTACGAGCAGTACTTC.

Concerning this clone: Other nucleotide sequences from this sample produce the same CDR3. This chain connects TRBV18 to TRBJ1-1; D gene unclear. CDR1 and CDR2 (germline): KGHSH, LQKENI. This CDR3 comprises 14 residues. The V gene lost 1 base and the J gene lost 0 bases, with 6 bases spanning the gap. For the CDR3, the DNA is TGTGCCAGCTCACCACTAGAGATGAACACTGAAGCTTTCTTT. Its protein is CASSPLEMNTEAFF.

The rearrangement joins TRBV5-1 to TRBJ2-1; TRBD1 matches 8 bases. The CDR3 runs to 15 residues. Germline V gene data show CDR1 as SGHRS and CDR2 as YFSETQ. The V gene end was trimmed by 4 bases and the J gene end by 2 bases; junction bases not matched to a gene: 5. The CDR3 spells CASSADRAAYNEQFF. The CDR3 DNA sequence: TGCGCCAGCAGCGCGGACAGGGCGGCCTACAATGAGCAGTTCTTC. Using reference TRBV5-1 and TRBJ2-1 for the parts outside the CDR3, the full variable domain is KAGVTQTPRYLIKTRGQQVTLSCSPISGHRSVSWYQQTPGQGLQFLFEYFSETQRNKGNFPGRFSGRQFSNSRSEMNVSTLELGDSALYLCASSADRAAYNEQFFGPGTRLTVL.

This chain links TRBV11-3 with TRBJ1-3; a possible D gene is TRBD1 (5 bases). This CDR3 spans 15 amino acids. Trimming cost V 1 base and J 0 bases, with 7 bases left between them. CDR1 is SGHNT, CDR2 YENEEA, per germline. This chain's CDR3 is CASSLGGRSGNTIYF. In DNA, the CDR3 is TGTGCCAGCAGCTTAGGGGGCCGCTCTGGAAACACCATATATTTT.

On this clone itself: The junction departs from germline at one end; a sequencing error may be responsible. V usage is TRBV27 and J usage is TRBJ2-5; 9 bases match TRBD1. This CDR3 region has 14 residues. Germline V gene sequence: CDR1 MNHEY, CDR2 SMNVEV (reference sequence). The chain's CDR3 is CASSLTGGQKTQYF. CDR3 nucleotides: TGTGCCAGCAGTTTAACAGGGGGCCAAAAGACCCAGTACTTC.

V and J are TRBV11-2 and TRBJ2-1, with TRBD2 matching 10 bases. V shed 7 bases, J shed 1 base, and the junction held 4 bases outside the gene matches. This CDR3 spans 15 amino acids. Germline V gene lookup returns CDR1 SGHAT and CDR2 FQNNGV. The CDR3 protein is CASTGLAVSYNEQFF. The CDR3 DNA sequence: TGTGCCAGCACCGGACTAGCGGTTTCCTACAATGAGCAGTTCTTC.

This clone has only a few counts. The chain employs TRBV19 and TRBJ2-5, with D possibly being TRBD1 (6 bases). V was pared by 3 bases and J by 4 bases, with 9 bases between. This CDR3 spans 13 amino acids. Germline V gives CDR1 LNHDA, CDR2 SQIVND (reference sequence). CDR3 DNA: TGTGCCAGTAGTATCTCCAGGGGAGAGACCCAGTACTTC. This gives the protein CASSISRGETQYF.

The rearrangement joins TRBV4-2 to TRBJ2-7; TRBD2 matches 7 bases. The germline CDR1 and CDR2 sequences are LGHNA and YNFKEQ. The V and J ends lost 4 bases and 0 bases, in that order; junction bases with no gene match: 6. The CDR3 has 15 residues. In DNA form, the CDR3 reads TGTGCCAGCAGCCGGCCCCTAGCGGACTCCTACGAGCAGTACTTC. It translates to CASSRPLADSYEQYF.

This clone has only one observation. The chain carries TRBV30 and TRBJ2-5, with a weak D call TRBD1 (5 bases). The DNA end lines up better with TRBJ2-7; the J call may be wrong. This CDR3 is 12 amino acids long. Per the germline V gene, CDR1 is GTSNPN and CDR2 is SVGIG (reference sequence). CDR3 in amino acids: CAWNPQGREQYF. The CDR3 DNA follows: TGTGCCTGGAACCCTCAGGGCCGCGAGCAGTACTTC.

V and J are TRBV14 and TRBJ2-1, with D uncertain. The CDR3 is 12 residues long. Looked up from germline, CDR1 is SGHDN and CDR2 is FVKESK. Trimming pared 4 bases from V and 9 bases from J, leaving 10 bases between. The CDR3 bases are TGTGCCAGCAGCCCGGGTGTGGGTGAGCAGTTCTTC. Residues: CASSPGVGEQFF.

The chain couples TRBV7-3 to TRBJ2-2; possibly TRBD1 for D (5 bases). The CDR3 has 16 amino acids. CDR1 SGHTA and CDR2 FQGTGA come from the germline V gene. With 2 bases removed from V and 4 bases from J, the gap between germline ends came to 14 bases. In DNA, the CDR3 is TGTGCCAGCAGCTTAGGGGCAGGGATAGGCACCGGGGAGCTGTTTTTT. As protein: CASSLGAGIGTGELFF.

This rearrangement joins TRBV18 to TRBJ2-2, with 13 bases fitting TRBD2. CDR1 KGHSH and CDR2 LQKENI come from the germline V gene. The CDR3 contains 16 residues. With V trimmed by 6 bases and J by 3 bases, 4 bases remained unmatched. The CDR3, as DNA: TGTGCCAGCTCCCTCGGACTAGCGGGGGACACCGGGGAGCTGTTTTTT. Residues: CASSLGLAGDTGELFF. The entire variable domain, with the rest obtained from reference TRBV18 and TRBJ2-2, is as follows: NAGVMQNPRHLVRRRGQEARLRCSPMKGHSHVYWYRQLPEEGLKFMVYLQKENIIDESGMPKERFSAEFPKEGPSILRIQQVVRGDSAAYFCASSLGLAGDTGELFFGEGSRLTVL.

Regarding this clone: The sample holds other DNA sequences that translate to the same CDR3. The chain uses TRBV5-1 and TRBJ1-2, with 9 bases identical to TRBD1. Germline V gene sequence: CDR1 SGHRS, CDR2 YFSETQ. The J segment lost 3 bases and the V segment lost 2 bases, leaving 5 bases of the junction unmatched. The CDR3 covers 15 residues. In nucleotides, the CDR3 is TGCGCCAGCAGCTTAACAGGGGGCGCTGACTATGGCTACACCTTC. This sequence encodes CASSLTGGADYGYTF. The whole variable domain, filled in from reference TRBV5-1 and TRBJ1-2, reads KAGVTQTPRYLIKTRGQQVTLSCSPISGHRSVSWYQQTPGQGLQFLFEYFSETQRNKGNFPGRFSGRQFSNSRSEMNVSTLELGDSALYLCASSLTGGADYGYTFGSGTRLTVV.

The chain joins TRBV4-1 to TRBJ2-3; tentative D call: TRBD1 (7 bases). The CDR3 extends over 17 amino acids. The germline V gene encodes CDR1 MGHRA and CDR2 YSYEKL. The germline V and J ends were trimmed by 4 bases and 4 bases, with 21 bases remaining between them. The CDR3 is CASSPLGGRGSPDTQYF. The CDR3 DNA is TGCGCCAGCAGCCCCCTCGGGGGCAGGGGGTCACCAGATACGCAGTATTTT.

This chain links TRBV6-6 with TRBJ1-2; D call uncertain. Trimming shortened V by 5 bases and J by 2 bases, and 15 bases separated the two germline ends. The CDR3 extends over 15 amino acids. In germline, CDR1 is MNHNY, CDR2 SVGAGI (reference sequence). CDR3 nucleotides: TGTGCCAGCAGTGCCAACAGACAACCGAACTATGGCTACACCTTC. Its protein product is CASSANRQPNYGYTF.

This clone showed up just a few times. The chain is built from TRBV28 and TRBJ1-2, with D tentatively TRBD1 (5 bases). Germline lookup yields CDR1 MDHEN and CDR2 SYDVKM. This CDR3 has 14 amino acids. Trimming pared 4 bases from V and 6 bases from J, leaving 15 bases between. The CDR3, as DNA: TGTGCCAGCAGTTCCCCAGGGCGTACTGATGGCTACACCTTC. It specifies CASSSPGRTDGYTF.

The J gene is TRBJ2-2, the V gene TRBV23-1, with 7 positions matching TRBD1. TRBV23-1 is an ORF for which the function is uncertain. Trimming took 8 bases from V and 4 from J; bases not matched to a gene: 10. The CDR3 has 15 residues. The CDR3 region has the DNA TGCGCCAGCGACCAGGGGGTGCCGGGCACCGGGGAGCTGTTTTTT. It encodes CASDQGVPGTGELFF.

The chain uses TRBV2 and TRBJ1-2, with 11 bases identical to TRBD1. Germline V CDR1 and CDR2: SNHLY, FYNNEI. The CDR3 is 15 amino acids. V shed 4 bases, J shed 7 bases, and the junction held 8 bases outside the gene matches. The CDR3 loop is CASSARGTGGAGYTF. The CDR3 coding sequence is TGTGCCAGCAGTGCCCGAGGGACAGGGGGAGCTGGCTACACCTTC.

Turning to this clone: The same CDR3 also results from other DNA sequences found in this sample. V usage is TRBV7-9 and J usage is TRBJ1-1, with D unresolved. The germline V and J ends were trimmed by 0 bases and 2 bases, with 7 bases remaining between them. Germline-derived CDR1 and CDR2 are SEHNR and FQNEAQ (reference sequence). This CDR3 contains 14 residues. CDR3 sequence (DNA): TGTGCCAGCAGCTTAGCGGGCCGTAACACTGAAGCTTTCTTT. Its protein is CASSLAGRNTEAFF.

This rearrangement joins TRBV10-3 to TRBJ2-7; D call uncertain. Germline V gives CDR1 ENHRY, CDR2 SYGVKD. V lost 11 bases to trimming and J lost 4 bases, with 18 bases between them. The CDR3 runs 13 residues. For the CDR3, the DNA is TGTGCCTCCAGTACTCCCGGGCTGTACGAGCAGTACTTC. Protein product: CASSTPGLYEQYF.

The rearrangement joins TRBV5-8 to TRBJ2-3, with D perhaps matching TRBD2 (5 bases). The length of the CDR3 is 14 residues. Trimming left V 3 bases short and J 8 bases short, with 16 bases between. Germline V gene lookup returns CDR1 SGHTS and CDR2 YDEGEE. CDR3 bases: TGTGCCAGCAGCTATGAAGGACCTAGCCGTACGCAGTATTTT. Protein sequence: CASSYEGPSRTQYF. Full variable domain (rest looked up from reference TRBV5-8 and TRBJ2-3): EAGVTQSPTHLIKTRGQQATLRCSPISGHTSVYWYQQALGLGLQFLLWYDEGEERNRGNFPPRFSGRQFPNYSSELNVNALELEDSALYLCASSYEGPSRTQYFGPGTRLTVL.

The CDR3 DNA is TGTGCCAGCAGTGAGGGACAGAGCTCCTACAATGAGCAGTTCTTC. Translating gives CASSEGQSSYNEQFF. This sequence joins TRBV2 and TRBJ2-1; 7 bases match TRBD1. Trimming at V came to 3 bases and at J to 0 bases, leaving 2 bases not matched to a gene. This CDR3 is built from 15 residues. The V gene's germline CDR1 is SNHLY and CDR2 FYNNEI.

The chain uses TRBV5-4 and TRBJ1-2; perhaps TRBD1 as D (5 bases). V lost 4 bases and J lost 1, with 11 bases in between. The CDR3 extends over 14 amino acids. Germline values: CDR1 SGHNT, CDR2 YYREEE (reference sequence). CDR3 nucleotides: TGTGCCAGCAGCCGGGGGGAGATTAACTATGGCTACACCTTC. Its translation: CASSRGEINYGYTF.

As for this clone: It may be a read error: a sequence one base away is much more abundant. This CDR3 reads CASSPPGLAGYNEQFF. CDR3 nucleotides: TGTGCCAGCAGTCCCCCGGGACTAGCGGGGTACAATGAGCAGTTCTTC. The chain uses TRBV28 and TRBJ2-1; 13 positions agree with TRBD2. The V gene end was trimmed by 5 bases and the J gene end by 4 bases; junction bases not matched to a gene: 5. In germline, CDR1 is MDHEN, CDR2 SYDVKM. This CDR3 has 16 amino acids.

The V and J genes are TRBV5-1 and TRBJ2-2; tentative D call: TRBD2 (6 bases). Trimming shortened V by 6 bases and J by 4 bases, and 13 bases separated the two germline ends. The CDR3 totals 14 residues. Germline V gives CDR1 SGHRS, CDR2 YFSETQ. This CDR3 is CASNWRGTTGELFF. In nucleotides, the CDR3 is TGCGCCAGCAATTGGCGGGGTACCACCGGGGAGCTGTTTTTT.

CDR3 loop: CASSVGQETQYF. The CDR3, as DNA: TGTGCCAGCAGTGTGGGCCAAGAGACCCAGTACTTC. The chain couples TRBV28 to TRBJ2-5; no clear D. The germline gives CDR1 MDHEN, CDR2 SYDVKM. The CDR3 sequence is 12 residues long. Trimming left V 5 bases short and J 1 base short, with 5 bases between.

The V call is TRBV7-2, the J call TRBJ2-5, with a tentative D call TRBD1 (6 bases). Germline values: CDR1 SGHTA, CDR2 FQGNSA. The CDR3 has 15 residues. V was clipped by 5 bases and J by 5 bases, with 18 bases between them. The CDR3 reads CASSSAQGLEETQYF. The CDR3 nucleotides read TGTGCCAGCAGCAGCGCACAGGGTCTCGAGGAGACCCAGTACTTC.